Presented here are 2 T cell receptor beta chains from one specimen sequenced in a study of graft-versus-host responses after intestinal transplantation. The assay was immunoSEQ multiplex PCR, and TCRdb's table has in-frame clones only and misses some. The sample contains roughly 120,000 clones, 80% to 95% of which appear only once. Their antigens are not known. The sample was unstimulated CD4+ T cells sorted from spleen or lymph node cells, taken before intestinal transplant. These receptors came from a human donor who received an intestinal transplant.

This rearrangement joins TRBV15 to TRBJ2-7; the match to TRBD1 covers 9 bases. The V gene's germline CDR1 is LNHNV and CDR2 YYDKDF (reference sequence). The CDR3 is 15 amino acids. Unmatched junction bases numbered 3, after V lost 3 bases and J lost 0 bases. The CDR3 DNA reads TGTGCCACCAGCAGGGACAGGGGTACCTCCTACGAGCAGTACTTC. As protein: CATSRDRGTSYEQYF.

This sequence joins TRBV29-1 and TRBJ2-7; 7 bases are shared with TRBD1. Germline-derived CDR1 and CDR2 are SQVTM and ANQGSEA. The J segment lost 4 bases and the V segment lost 6 bases, leaving 9 bases of the junction unmatched. This CDR3 contains 13 residues. In nucleotides, the CDR3 is TGCAGCGTCAGAGGACAGGCTAGGTACGAGCAGTACTTC. This translates into CSVRGQARYEQYF.